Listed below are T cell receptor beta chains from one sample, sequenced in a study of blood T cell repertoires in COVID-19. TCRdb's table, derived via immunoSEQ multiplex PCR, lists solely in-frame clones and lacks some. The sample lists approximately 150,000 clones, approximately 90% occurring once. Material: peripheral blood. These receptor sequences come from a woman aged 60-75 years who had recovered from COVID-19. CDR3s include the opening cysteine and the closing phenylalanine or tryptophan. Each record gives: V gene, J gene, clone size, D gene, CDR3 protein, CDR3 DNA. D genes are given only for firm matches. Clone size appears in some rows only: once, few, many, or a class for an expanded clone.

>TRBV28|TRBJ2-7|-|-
CASSLRKDFYEQYF
TGTGCCAGCAGTTTACGGAAAGACTTTTACGAGCAGTACTTC
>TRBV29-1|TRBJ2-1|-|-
CSAAGTSDSEQFF
TGCAGCGCTGCCGGGACATCCGACAGTGAGCAGTTCTTC
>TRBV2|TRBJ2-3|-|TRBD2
CASSDQLAGGGIGQYF
TGTGCCAGCAGCGATCAGCTAGCGGGGGGCGGGATCGGGCAGTATTTT
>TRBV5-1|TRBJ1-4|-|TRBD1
CASSLGTGYREKLFF
TGCGCCAGCAGCTTGGGGACAGGGTACCGAGAAAAACTGTTTTTT
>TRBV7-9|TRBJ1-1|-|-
CASIQTGNTEAFF
TGTGCCAGCATTCAAACTGGGAACACTGAAGCTTTCTTT
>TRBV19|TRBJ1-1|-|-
CASSMTGSRTEAFF
TGTGCCAGTAGTATGACAGGCTCCCGGACTGAAGCTTTCTTT
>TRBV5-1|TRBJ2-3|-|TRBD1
CASSLMPTGGTDTQYF
TGCGCCAGCAGCTTAATGCCGACAGGGGGCACAGATACGCAGTATTTT
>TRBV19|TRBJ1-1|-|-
CASTMGSSHTEAFF
TGTGCCAGTACCATGGGTAGCTCGCACACTGAAGCTTTCTTT
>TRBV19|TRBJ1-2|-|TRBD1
CASSTVGTGFQLGYTF
TGTGCCAGCTCCACGGTGGGGACAGGGTTTCAGCTTGGCTACACCTTC
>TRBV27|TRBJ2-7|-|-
CASSFGTSYEQYF
TGTGCCAGCAGTTTCGGGACTTCCTACGAGCAGTACTTC
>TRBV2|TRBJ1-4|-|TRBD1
CASSEIDRGELEKLFF
TGTGCCAGCAGTGAAATTGACAGGGGAGAGTTAGAAAAACTGTTTTTT
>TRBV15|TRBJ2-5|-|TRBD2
CATSRALAGTETQYF
TGTGCCACCAGCAGGGCCCTAGCGGGGACGGAGACCCAGTACTTC
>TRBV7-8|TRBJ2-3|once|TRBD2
CASSPITSGGPRRDTQYF
TGTGCCAGCAGCCCTATAACTAGCGGGGGGCCAAGAAGAGATACGCAGTATTTT
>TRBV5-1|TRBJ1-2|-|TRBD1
CASSPGRSATGIYGYTF
TGCGCCAGCAGCCCCGGACGTTCGGCGACAGGGATCTATGGCTACACCTTC
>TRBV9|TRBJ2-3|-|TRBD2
CASSVHPGGSTDTQYF
TGTGCCAGCAGCGTCCATCCGGGGGGTAGCACAGATACGCAGTATTTT
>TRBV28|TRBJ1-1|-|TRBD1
CASREGTGEAFF
TGTGCCAGCAGGGAAGGGACAGGTGAAGCTTTCTTT
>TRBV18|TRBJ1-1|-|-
CASSPGTTGVEAFF
TGTGCCAGCTCACCCGGGACGACAGGAGTAGAAGCTTTCTTT
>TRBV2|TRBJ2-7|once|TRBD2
CASSEREGEQYF
TGTGCCAGCAGTGAAAGGGAGGGCGAGCAGTACTTC
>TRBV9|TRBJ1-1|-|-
CASSSSDTQNTEAFF
TGTGCCAGCAGCTCATCGGACACCCAGAACACTGAAGCTTTCTTT
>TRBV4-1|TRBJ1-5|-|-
CASSRGQAGNQPQHF
TGCGCCAGCAGCCGCGGCCAAGCGGGCAATCAGCCCCAGCATTTT
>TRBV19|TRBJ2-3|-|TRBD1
CASSLRGRGTDTQYF
TGTGCCAGTAGCCTCAGGGGGCGCGGCACAGATACGCAGTATTTT
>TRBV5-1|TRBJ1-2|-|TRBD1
CASRTQGTDYGYTF
TGCGCCAGCAGGACACAGGGGACTGACTATGGCTACACCTTC
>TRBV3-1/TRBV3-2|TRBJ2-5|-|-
CASSFLGGETQYF
TGTGCCAGCAGCTTCCTCGGGGGTGAGACCCAGTACTTC
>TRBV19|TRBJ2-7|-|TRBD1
CASSIQGASYEQYF
TGTGCCAGTAGTATCCAGGGGGCGTCCTACGAGCAGTACTTC
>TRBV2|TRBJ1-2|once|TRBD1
CASSDRDRPDYGYTF
TGTGCCAGCAGTGACCGGGACAGACCCGACTATGGCTACACCTTC
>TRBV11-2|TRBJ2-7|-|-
CASSFNGGRSYEQYF
TGTGCCAGCAGCTTTAACGGGGGGCGATCCTACGAGCAGTACTTC
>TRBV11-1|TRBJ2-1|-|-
CASSLDPGPNNEQFF
TGTGCCAGCAGCTTAGATCCAGGGCCAAACAATGAGCAGTTCTTC
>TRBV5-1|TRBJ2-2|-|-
CASSAGYTGELFF
TGCGCCAGCAGTGCAGGGTACACCGGGGAGCTGTTTTTT
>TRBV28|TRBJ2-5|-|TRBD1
CASSLPPGQLETQYF
TGTGCCAGCAGTTTACCTCCGGGACAGCTAGAGACCCAGTACTTC